This TCR beta chain was sequenced for a study of Tregs in tolerant kidney transplant recipients. The table came from immunoSEQ multiplex PCR; TCRdb's copy has only in-frame clones and leaves some out. In the table there are some 50,000 clones, 89% of which are singletons. Related graft donors supplied nonmyeloablative bone marrow transplants, and mixed chimerism was transient. Unstimulated Tregs (CD4+CD25+CD127-) and CD4+CD25- non-Tregs were sorted from PBMCs. Germline CDR1 reads MDHEN; CDR2 reads SYDVKM. V lost 7 bases to trimming and J lost 10 bases, with 23 bases between them. The CDR3 extends over 16 amino acids. As regards this clone: Its antigen is still unknown.

The study, taken as a whole, reports: Biological reproducibility was not directly addressed, but technical replication error appeared minimal. Donor-specific Treg expansion exceeded global Treg expansion in tolerant patients, suggesting antigen drive. Tregs expanded with activated donor B cells seemed most donor-specific.

The gene calls are TRBV28 and TRBJ1-6; the D gene is possibly TRBD1 (5 bases). This receptor was obtained from a human patient who received a combined kidney and bone marrow transplant. Some T cells here may be from the graft donor. The material was CD8+ T cells from blood (PBMCs), obtained 12 months after the transplant. CDR3 sequence (DNA): TGTGCCAGCACTCAAACGGTGGGGATTCCAGGGTCACCCCTCCACTTT. Protein sequence: CASTQTVGIPGSPLHF. The entire variable domain, with the rest obtained from reference TRBV28 and TRBJ1-6, is as follows: DVKVTQSSRYLVKRTGEKVFLECVQDMDHENMFWYRQDPGLGLRLIYFSYDVKMKEKGDIPEGYSVSREKKERFSLILESASTNQTSMYLCASTQTVGIPGSPLHFGNGTRLTVT.